This entry features one T cell receptor (beta chain) sequence. This specimen comes from a study of shared T cell receptors in the human thymus. Using immunoSEQ multiplex PCR, the repertoire was profiled, and TCRdb retains in-frame clones only, with some absent. The table includes hundreds of thousands of clones, approximately 78% detected once. The germline CDR1 and CDR2 sequences are MDHEN and SYDVKM. J was trimmed by 3 bases and V by 5 bases; bases with no gene match: 19. This CDR3 spans 19 amino acids. The data also belong to a second study, concerning human thymus T cells.

The receptor was derived from a boy under three years old with a congenital heart defect. The sequencing input was thymocytes. The chain has TRBV28 and TRBJ1-2; 9 positions agree with TRBD1. This CDR3 is CASSLIGDRAFSKDYGYTF. For the CDR3, the DNA is TGTGCCAGCAGTCTTATCGGGGACAGGGCATTTTCAAAGGACTATGGCTACACCTTC.